The rows below give T cell receptor beta chains drawn from one sample of a study of blood T cells in healthy people across ages. Using its own MiXCR run on the 5' RACE reads, TCRdb lists one record per CDR3 protein. The repertoire holds about 570,000 distinct CDR3 sequences, about a quarter seen once, with about 3.9% in the top ten. The data also belong to a second study, concerning T cells of mothers and their children.

The material sequenced was blood. These receptors all come from a boy aged 2 to 10 in good health. Both conserved end residues are part of each CDR3. D genes are given only for firm matches. Only part of the rows carry a size: once, few, many, or a class if the clone is expanded.

NA,TRBJ1-4,TRBV15,NA,TGTGCCACCAGCAGAGATGGCCCGTTGTGGGCAACTAATGAAAAACTGTTTTTT,CATSRDGPLWATNEKLFF
NA,TRBJ2-1,TRBV6-5,few,TGTGCCAGCAGTTACTCGAGGGGGGCGGGCTACAATGAGCAGTTCTTC,CASSYSRGAGYNEQFF
NA,TRBJ1-4,TRBV7-9,few,TGTGCCAGCAGCTTATATACAGGAGCGAATGAAAAACTGTTTTTT,CASSLYTGANEKLFF
NA,TRBJ2-7,TRBV7-9,few,TGTGCCAGCAGCTTAGAAGGGGCCCTGGGCGAGCAGTACTTC,CASSLEGALGEQYF
TRBD2,TRBJ2-5,TRBV27,few,TGTGCCAGCAGTACCTCCTTACTAGCGGGGGAAGAGACCCAGTACTTC,CASSTSLLAGEETQYF
TRBD1,TRBJ2-6,TRBV29-1,NA,TGCAGCGTTGGGGTCCACAGGGGACCTGGGGCCAACGTCCTGACTTTC,CSVGVHRGPGANVLTF
NA,TRBJ2-1,TRBV4-3,few,TGCGCCAGCAGCCAAGAGCCGGGACGGGGATACAATGAGCAGTTCTTC,CASSQEPGRGYNEQFF
NA,TRBJ2-1,TRBV27,NA,TGTGCCAGCAGTTTATTAGCAATCGGGGCCTCGAATGAGCAGTTCTTC,CASSLLAIGASNEQFF
NA,TRBJ1-4,TRBV18,few,TGTGCCAGCTCACCACCAGGAGCTAATGAAAAACTGTTTTTT,CASSPPGANEKLFF
TRBD2,TRBJ2-7,TRBV5-6,few,TGTGCCAGCAGCTGGGGACTAGGCCCCTACGAGCAGTACTTC,CASSWGLGPYEQYF
TRBD2,TRBJ2-3,TRBV29-1,NA,TGCAGCGTTGAAGCCCCGGCTAGCGGGAGAGATACGCAGTATTTT,CSVEAPASGRDTQYF
NA,TRBJ2-2,TRBV10-2,NA,TGCGCCAGCAGCTCGCAGGGGCCCGGGGAGCTGTTTTTT,CASSSQGPGELFF
TRBD1,TRBJ1-2,TRBV6-5,NA,TGTGCCAGCAGCACCGGGCAGGGGGATGGCTACACCTTC,CASSTGQGDGYTF
TRBD1,TRBJ1-4,TRBV27,few,TGTGCCAGCAGTCCGGACAGGGCGAGTGGTGAAAAACTGTTTTTT,CASSPDRASGEKLFF
NA,TRBJ2-5,TRBV2,few,TGTGCCAGCAGCCTCGGGACTCCCAGGGGGACCCAGTACTTC,CASSLGTPRGTQYF
TRBD2,TRBJ2-4,TRBV20-1,many,TGCAGTGCCCAAGCGGGAGGGCGGGGAGACATTCAGTACTTC,CSAQAGGRGDIQYF
TRBD2,TRBJ2-7,TRBV7-8,few,TGTGCCAGCAGCCCCCTAGCGGGCCATGACGAGCAGTACTTC,CASSPLAGHDEQYF
TRBD1,TRBJ2-7,TRBV20-1,NA,TGCAGTGCTTGGCCTGACGTTGGGACAGGGGAATCCTACGAGCAGTACTTC,CSAWPDVGTGESYEQYF
NA,TRBJ1-1,TRBV12-3/TRBV12-4,few,TGTGCCAGCAGTTTTGGGCTCTCGAACACTGAAGCTTTCTTT,CASSFGLSNTEAFF
TRBD2,TRBJ2-1,TRBV5-1,NA,TGCGCCAGCAGCTCTTCTAGCGGGGGGGCCAATGAGCAGTTCTTC,CASSSSSGGANEQFF
NA,TRBJ1-2,TRBV9,NA,TGTGCCAGCAGCGGCGACGGAGCCGCCTATGGCTACACCTTC,CASSGDGAAYGYTF
NA,TRBJ1-1,TRBV25-1,NA,TGTGCCAGCATGTTTGCGGCTGAAGCTTTCTTT,CASMFAAEAFF
TRBD1,TRBJ1-3,TRBV7-2,few,TGTGCCAGCAGCTTAGAGGTCAGGGGGTTTGCCGGAAACACCATATATTTT,CASSLEVRGFAGNTIYF
NA,TRBJ2-3,TRBV11-2,few,TGTGCCAGCAGCTTAGAGGGGCTAGCGCTCCTCACAGATACGCAGTATTTT,CASSLEGLALLTDTQYF
TRBD2,TRBJ2-5,TRBV2,few,TGTGCCAGCGGGCTAGCGGGGAAAGAGCAGTACTTC,CASGLAGKEQYF
TRBD2,TRBJ2-1,TRBV10-3,many,TGTGCCATCAGTCCCGGGACTACGCTCACTGAGCAGTTCTTC,CAISPGTTLTEQFF
NA,TRBJ2-5,TRBV4-3,NA,TGCGCCAGCAGCCAAGATTTGGGCCAGACCCAGCACTTC,CASSQDLGQTQHF
TRBD1,TRBJ1-1,TRBV27,NA,TGTGCCAGCAATAACAGGGGGTGGGGCACTGAAGCTTTCTTT,CASNNRGWGTEAFF
NA,TRBJ2-5,TRBV5-5,NA,TGTGCCAGCAGCAGGGTGGTTCTGGAGACCCAGTACTTC,CASSRVVLETQYF
NA,TRBJ2-7,TRBV20-1,NA,TGCAGTGCTAGGAATCGGACCTCCTACGAGCAGTACTTC,CSARNRTSYEQYF
TRBD2,TRBJ2-1,TRBV27,NA,TGTGCCAGCAGTTTTCTGGCGGGAGTATCCTACAATGAGCAGTTCTTC,CASSFLAGVSYNEQFF
TRBD2,TRBJ2-1,TRBV27,NA,TGTGCCAGCAGTTATACTAGCGGTAACTACAGTGAGCAGTTCTTC,CASSYTSGNYSEQFF
NA,TRBJ1-2,TRBV6-5,NA,TGTGCCAGCGGGCCTAAGGTTAACTATGGCTACACCTTC,CASGPKVNYGYTF
NA,TRBJ2-1,TRBV5-1,NA,TGCGCCAGCAGCTTGGCCCCCTCCCGGGACATCACCTACAATGAGCAGTTCTTC,CASSLAPSRDITYNEQFF
TRBD1,TRBJ1-4,TRBV4-3,NA,TGCGCCAGCAGCCAAGATGGGACAGGGCGAAGGGAAAAACTGTTTTTT,CASSQDGTGRREKLFF
TRBD2,TRBJ2-7,TRBV20-1,few,TGCAGTGCTAGGTCCCCCCGGACTAGCATCCACGAGCAGTACTTC,CSARSPRTSIHEQYF
NA,TRBJ1-2,TRBV4-1,NA,TGCGCCAGCAGCCCCGATAGGGCAGTTCTTTACTATGGCTACACCTTC,CASSPDRAVLYYGYTF
NA,TRBJ2-1,TRBV5-1,NA,TGCGCCAGCAGCTTGGGGCGCTTCTCCCTCGAAGCCTACAATGAGCAGTTCTTC,CASSLGRFSLEAYNEQFF
TRBD2,TRBJ2-7,TRBV6-6,many,TGTGCCAGCAGAGCGGGAGGGGATTCCTACGAGCAGTACTTC,CASRAGGDSYEQYF
NA,TRBJ2-2,TRBV9,NA,TGTGCCAGCAGCGCCTCCATTAGCGGGGAGCTGTTTTTT,CASSASISGELFF
NA,TRBJ2-5,TRBV6-5,few,TGTGCCAGCAGTTACTCGCGGAAACTCATCCCTTATGAGCAGTACTTC,CASSYSRKLIPYEQYF
NA,TRBJ2-2,TRBV10-3,NA,TGTGCCATCAGTGAGAGGGCTAGCAGTGACACCGGGGAGCTGTTTTTT,CAISERASSDTGELFF
NA,TRBJ1-2,TRBV29-1,few,TGCAGCGTTGTTGGGGGCAGGGACTATGGCTACACCTTC,CSVVGGRDYGYTF
TRBD2,TRBJ2-5,TRBV2,few,TGTGCCAGCAGTGAAGCCGGGACTAGATTCGCGACCCAGTACTTC,CASSEAGTRFATQYF
TRBD1,TRBJ1-1,TRBV12-3/TRBV12-4,NA,TGTGCCAGCAGGGACAGGGTCTCTGAAGCTTTCTTT,CASRDRVSEAFF
NA,TRBJ2-5,TRBV29-1,NA,TGCAGCGTTGTAGGCAGGGTCCAAGAGACCCAGTACTTC,CSVVGRVQETQYF
TRBD2,TRBJ2-7,TRBV10-3,few,TGTGCCATCAGTGATACTGATAGCGGGAGGGTCTACGAGCAGTACTTC,CAISDTDSGRVYEQYF
NA,TRBJ2-5,TRBV7-2,few,TGTGCCAGCAGACCCGGACTGGACTGGGAGCAGTACTTC,CASRPGLDWEQYF
TRBD1,TRBJ1-2,TRBV4-3,NA,TGCGCCAGCAGCCAAGGCTTGGGACAGGACTATGGCTACACCTTC,CASSQGLGQDYGYTF
TRBD1,TRBJ2-1,TRBV4-2,NA,TGTGCCAGCGGATTAAACAGGGGGCCCTACAATGAGCGGTTCTTC,CASGLNRGPYNERFF
NA,TRBJ2-2,TRBV18,NA,TGTGCCAGCTCACCACGTGACAGCTTGAACACCGGGGAGCTGTTTTTT,CASSPRDSLNTGELFF
NA,TRBJ2-7,TRBV2,NA,TGTGTCAGCAGTGAAGGGTGGGTGGATTCCTACACCTACGAGCAGTACTTC,CVSSEGWVDSYTYEQYF
NA,TRBJ2-7,TRBV28,few,TGTGCCAGCAGTTTATTCCGGAGCTCCTACGAGCAGTACTTC,CASSLFRSSYEQYF
NA,TRBJ2-7,TRBV25-1,NA,TGTGCCAGCAGTGATAATAAGCGGGCGGTTTCCTACGAGCAGTACTTC,CASSDNKRAVSYEQYF
TRBD2,TRBJ2-1,TRBV4-3,NA,TGCGCCAGCAGCCGGAGCGGGAGCGGTTCCTACAATGAGCAGTTCTTC,CASSRSGSGSYNEQFF
TRBD1,TRBJ1-2,TRBV12-3/TRBV12-4,NA,TGTGCCAGCAGTGGATGGGACAGGGCCTATGGCTACACCTTC,CASSGWDRAYGYTF
NA,TRBJ2-2,TRBV12-3/TRBV12-4,NA,TGTGCCAGCAGTTCGGGCCGGGACATAACCACCGGGGAGCTGTTTTTT,CASSSGRDITTGELFF
NA,TRBJ2-7,TRBV5-6,NA,TGTGCCAGCAGTACCGACAGTGGGATGGAGCAGTACTTC,CASSTDSGMEQYF
TRBD1,TRBJ1-4,TRBV20-1,few,TGCAGTGCTCCTGACGGGACAGCTAATGAAAAACTGTTTTTT,CSAPDGTANEKLFF
NA,TRBJ1-4,TRBV20-1,few,TGCAGTGCTAGAGATCGGGTGGGGCAGGCTAATGAAAAACTGTTTTTT,CSARDRVGQANEKLFF